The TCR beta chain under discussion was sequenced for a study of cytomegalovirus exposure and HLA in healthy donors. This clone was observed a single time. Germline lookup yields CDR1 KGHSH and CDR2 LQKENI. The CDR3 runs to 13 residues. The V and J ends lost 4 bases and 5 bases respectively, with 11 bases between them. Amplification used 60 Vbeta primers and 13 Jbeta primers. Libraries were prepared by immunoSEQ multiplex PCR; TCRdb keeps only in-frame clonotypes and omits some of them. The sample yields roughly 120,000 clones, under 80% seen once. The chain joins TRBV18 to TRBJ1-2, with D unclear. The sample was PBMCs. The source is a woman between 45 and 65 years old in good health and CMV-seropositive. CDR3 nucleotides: TGTGCCAGCTCACAACAGCTCCAGTATGGCTACACCTTC. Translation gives CASSQQLQYGYTF.